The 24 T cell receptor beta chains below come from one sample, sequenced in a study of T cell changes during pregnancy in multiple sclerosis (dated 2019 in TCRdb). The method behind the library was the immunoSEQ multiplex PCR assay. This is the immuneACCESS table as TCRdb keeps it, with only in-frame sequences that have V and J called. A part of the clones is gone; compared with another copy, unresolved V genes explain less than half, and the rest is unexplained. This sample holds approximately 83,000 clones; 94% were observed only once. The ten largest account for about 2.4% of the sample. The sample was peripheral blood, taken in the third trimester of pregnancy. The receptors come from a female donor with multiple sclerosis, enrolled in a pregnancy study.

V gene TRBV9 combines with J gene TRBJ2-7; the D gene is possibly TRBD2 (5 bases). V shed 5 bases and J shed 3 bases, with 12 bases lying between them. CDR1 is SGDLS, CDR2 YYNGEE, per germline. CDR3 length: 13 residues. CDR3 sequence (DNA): TGTGCCAGCAGTGAACACGGGAACTACGAGCAGTACTTC. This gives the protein CASSEHGNYEQYF.

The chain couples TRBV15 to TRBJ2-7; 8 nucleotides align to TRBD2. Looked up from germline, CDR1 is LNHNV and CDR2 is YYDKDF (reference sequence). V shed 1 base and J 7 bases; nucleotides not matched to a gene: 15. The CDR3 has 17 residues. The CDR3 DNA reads TGTGCCACCAGCAGAGTCGGAGCGGGAGCTTTCCTACTGGAGCAGTACTTC. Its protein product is CATSRVGAGAFLLEQYF. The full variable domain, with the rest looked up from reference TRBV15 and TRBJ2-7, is DAMVIQNPRYQVTQFGKPVTLSCSQTLNHNVMYWYQQKSSQAPKLLFHYYDKDFNNEADTPDNFQSRRPNTSFCFLDIRSPGLGDTAMYLCATSRVGAGAFLLEQYFGPGTRLTVT.

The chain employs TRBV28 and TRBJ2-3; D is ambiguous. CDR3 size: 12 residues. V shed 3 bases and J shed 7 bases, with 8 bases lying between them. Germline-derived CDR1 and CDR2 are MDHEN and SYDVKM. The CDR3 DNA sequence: TGTGCCAGCAGTTTTGCTAGTAATACGCAGTATTTT. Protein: CASSFASNTQYF. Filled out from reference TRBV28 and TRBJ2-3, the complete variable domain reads DVKVTQSSRYLVKRTGEKVFLECVQDMDHENMFWYRQDPGLGLRLIYFSYDVKMKEKGDIPEGYSVSREKKERFSLILESASTNQTSMYLCASSFASNTQYFGPGTRLTVL.

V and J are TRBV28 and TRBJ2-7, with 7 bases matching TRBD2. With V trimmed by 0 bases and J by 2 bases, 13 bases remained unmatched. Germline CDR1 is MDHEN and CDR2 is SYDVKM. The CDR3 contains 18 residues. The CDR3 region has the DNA TGTGCCAGCAGTTTATGGACCATGTGGGAGGGAACCACCTACGAGCAGTACTTC. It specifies CASSLWTMWEGTTYEQYF. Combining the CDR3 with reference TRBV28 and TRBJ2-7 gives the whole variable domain DVKVTQSSRYLVKRTGEKVFLECVQDMDHENMFWYRQDPGLGLRLIYFSYDVKMKEKGDIPEGYSVSREKKERFSLILESASTNQTSMYLCASSLWTMWEGTTYEQYFGPGTRLTVT.

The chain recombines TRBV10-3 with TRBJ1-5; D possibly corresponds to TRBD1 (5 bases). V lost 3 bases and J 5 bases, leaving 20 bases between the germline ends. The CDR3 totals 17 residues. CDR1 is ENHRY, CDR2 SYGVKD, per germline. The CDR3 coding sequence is TGTGCCATCAGTGATCGAGCGGGGCCCTTGGGCCATCAGCCCCAGCATTTT. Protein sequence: CAISDRAGPLGHQPQHF.

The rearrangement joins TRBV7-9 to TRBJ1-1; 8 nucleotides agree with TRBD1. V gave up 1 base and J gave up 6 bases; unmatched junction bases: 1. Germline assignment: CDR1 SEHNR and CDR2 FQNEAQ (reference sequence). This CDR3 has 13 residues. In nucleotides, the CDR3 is TGTGCCAGCAGCTTAGGGGGACAGGCTGAAGCTTTCTTT. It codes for CASSLGGQAEAFF.

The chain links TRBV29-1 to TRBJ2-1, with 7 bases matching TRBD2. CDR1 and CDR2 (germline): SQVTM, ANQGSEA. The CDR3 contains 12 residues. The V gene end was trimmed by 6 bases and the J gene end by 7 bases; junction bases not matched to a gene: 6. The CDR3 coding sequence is TGCAGCGTCGTTCCACTAGCGAATGAGCAGTTCTTC. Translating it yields CSVVPLANEQFF.

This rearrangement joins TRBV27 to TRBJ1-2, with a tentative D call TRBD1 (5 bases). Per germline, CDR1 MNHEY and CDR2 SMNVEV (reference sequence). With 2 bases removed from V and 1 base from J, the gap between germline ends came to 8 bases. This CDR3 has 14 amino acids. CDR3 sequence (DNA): TGTGCCAGCAGTTTAAGGGGCGGTAACTATGGCTACACCTTC. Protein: CASSLRGGNYGYTF.

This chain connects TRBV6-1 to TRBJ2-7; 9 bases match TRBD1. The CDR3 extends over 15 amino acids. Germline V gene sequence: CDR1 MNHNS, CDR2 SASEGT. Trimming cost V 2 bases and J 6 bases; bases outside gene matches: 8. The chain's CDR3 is CASSERKQGASEQYF. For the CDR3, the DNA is TGTGCCAGCAGTGAACGTAAACAGGGGGCCTCCGAGCAGTACTTC.

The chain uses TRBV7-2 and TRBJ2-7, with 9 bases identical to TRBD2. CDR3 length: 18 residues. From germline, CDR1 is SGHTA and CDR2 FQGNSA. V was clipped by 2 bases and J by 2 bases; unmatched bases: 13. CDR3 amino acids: CASSLNIRLAGTTYEQYF. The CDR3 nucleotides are TGTGCCAGCAGCTTAAATATACGGCTAGCGGGGACGACCTACGAGCAGTACTTC.

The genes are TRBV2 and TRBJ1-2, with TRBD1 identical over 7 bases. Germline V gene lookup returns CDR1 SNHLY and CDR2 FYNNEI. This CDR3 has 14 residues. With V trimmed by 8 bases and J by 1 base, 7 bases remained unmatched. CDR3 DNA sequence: TGTGCCAGCTCTCCTGACAGGGTTAACTATGGCTACACCTTC. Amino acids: CASSPDRVNYGYTF.

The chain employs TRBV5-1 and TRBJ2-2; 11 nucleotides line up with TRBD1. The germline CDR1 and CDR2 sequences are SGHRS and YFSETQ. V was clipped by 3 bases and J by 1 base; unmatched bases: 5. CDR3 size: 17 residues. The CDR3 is CASSSGQGALNTGELFF. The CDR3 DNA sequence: TGCGCCAGCAGCTCCGGACAGGGGGCTTTGAACACCGGGGAGCTGTTTTTT.

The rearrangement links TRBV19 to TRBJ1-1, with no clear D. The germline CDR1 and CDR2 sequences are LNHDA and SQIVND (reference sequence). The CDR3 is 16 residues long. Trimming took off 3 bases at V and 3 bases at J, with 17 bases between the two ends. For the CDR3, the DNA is TGTGCCAGTAGTATTGGCTCGACTCCCCTAGACACTGAAGCTTTCTTT. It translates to CASSIGSTPLDTEAFF.

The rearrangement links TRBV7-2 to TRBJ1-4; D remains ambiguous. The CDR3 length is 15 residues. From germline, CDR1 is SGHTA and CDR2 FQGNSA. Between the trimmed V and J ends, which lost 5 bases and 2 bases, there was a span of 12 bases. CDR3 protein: CASSPTRGTNEKLFF. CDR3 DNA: TGTGCCAGCAGCCCTACCCGGGGTACTAATGAAAAACTGTTTTTT.

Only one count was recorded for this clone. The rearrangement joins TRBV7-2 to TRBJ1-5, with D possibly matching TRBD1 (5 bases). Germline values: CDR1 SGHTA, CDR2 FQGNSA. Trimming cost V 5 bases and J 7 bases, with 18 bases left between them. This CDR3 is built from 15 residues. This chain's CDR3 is CASSPTARGVQPQHF. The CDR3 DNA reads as TGTGCCAGCAGCCCGACAGCTCGGGGGGTCCAGCCCCAGCATTTT.

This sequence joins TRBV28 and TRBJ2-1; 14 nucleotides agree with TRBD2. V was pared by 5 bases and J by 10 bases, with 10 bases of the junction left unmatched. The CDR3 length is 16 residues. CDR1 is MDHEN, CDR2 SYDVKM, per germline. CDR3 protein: CASSPTSGRALGEQFF. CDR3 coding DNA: TGTGCCAGCAGTCCGACTAGCGGGAGGGCCCTAGGGGAGCAGTTCTTC.

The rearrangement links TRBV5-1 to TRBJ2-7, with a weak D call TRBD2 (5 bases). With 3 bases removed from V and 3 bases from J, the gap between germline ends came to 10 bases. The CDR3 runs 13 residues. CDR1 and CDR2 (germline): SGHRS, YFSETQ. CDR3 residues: CASSSGGYYEQYF. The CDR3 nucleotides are TGCGCCAGCAGCTCGGGCGGGTACTACGAGCAGTACTTC.

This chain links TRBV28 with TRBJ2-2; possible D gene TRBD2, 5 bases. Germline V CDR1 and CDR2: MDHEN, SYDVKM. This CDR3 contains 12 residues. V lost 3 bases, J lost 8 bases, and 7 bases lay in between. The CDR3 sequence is CASSFGGGELFF. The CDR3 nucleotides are TGTGCCAGCAGTTTCGGAGGAGGGGAGCTGTTTTTT.

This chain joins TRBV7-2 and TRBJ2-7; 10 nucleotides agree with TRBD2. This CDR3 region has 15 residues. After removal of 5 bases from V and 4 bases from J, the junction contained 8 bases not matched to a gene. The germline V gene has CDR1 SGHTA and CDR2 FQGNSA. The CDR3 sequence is CASSPRLAGQYEQYF. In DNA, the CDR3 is TGTGCCAGCAGCCCCAGACTAGCGGGCCAATACGAGCAGTACTTC. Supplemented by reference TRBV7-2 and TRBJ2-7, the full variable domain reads GAGVSQSPSNKVTEKGKDVELRCDPISGHTALYWYRQSLGQGLEFLIYFQGNSAPDKSGLPSDRFSAERTGGSVSTLTIQRTQQEDSAVYLCASSPRLAGQYEQYFGPGTRLTVT.

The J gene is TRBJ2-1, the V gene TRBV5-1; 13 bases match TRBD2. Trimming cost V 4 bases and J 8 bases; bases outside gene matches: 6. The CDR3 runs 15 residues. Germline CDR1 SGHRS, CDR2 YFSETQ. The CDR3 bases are TGCGCCAGCAGCCCTCGGACTAGCGGGAGCGATGAGCAGTTCTTC. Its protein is CASSPRTSGSDEQFF.

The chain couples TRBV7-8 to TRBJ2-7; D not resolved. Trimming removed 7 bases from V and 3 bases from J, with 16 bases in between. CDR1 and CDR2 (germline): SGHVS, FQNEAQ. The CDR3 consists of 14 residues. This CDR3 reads CASTPASGGYEQYF. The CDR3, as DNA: TGTGCCAGCACCCCGGCCTCCGGCGGCTACGAGCAGTACTTC.

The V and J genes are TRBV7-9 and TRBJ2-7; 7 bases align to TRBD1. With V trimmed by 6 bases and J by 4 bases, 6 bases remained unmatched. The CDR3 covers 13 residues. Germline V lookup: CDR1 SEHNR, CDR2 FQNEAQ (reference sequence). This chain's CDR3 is CASRSGTEYEQYF. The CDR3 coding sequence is TGTGCCAGCAGGTCCGGGACAGAGTACGAGCAGTACTTC.

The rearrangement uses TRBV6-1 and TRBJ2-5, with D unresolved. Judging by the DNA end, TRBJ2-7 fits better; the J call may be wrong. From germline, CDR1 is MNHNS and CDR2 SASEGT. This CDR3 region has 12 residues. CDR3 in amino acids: CASKHFAYEQYF. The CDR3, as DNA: TGTGCCAGCAAGCACTTCGCCTACGAGCAGTACTTC.

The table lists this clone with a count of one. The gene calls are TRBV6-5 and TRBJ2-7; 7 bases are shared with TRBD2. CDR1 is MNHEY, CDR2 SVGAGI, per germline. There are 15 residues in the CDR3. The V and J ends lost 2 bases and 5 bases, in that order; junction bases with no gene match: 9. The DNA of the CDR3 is TGTGCCAGCAGTTACGGCGGGAGAATTCGGGACGAGCAGTACTTC. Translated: CASSYGGRIRDEQYF.